The 5 T cell receptor beta chains reported below all come from one sample, sequenced in a study of post-analysis software for immune sequencing data. Prepared TCR beta cDNA libraries contained unique molecular identifiers. TCRdb called the PCR reads again in MiXCR, with one record for every CDR3 protein. The sample yields 600,000 to 700,000 distinct CDR3 sequences, about 60% seen once. The antigens these receptors bind are not known. Notes on the study in general: In patients, about 5 TRBV segments were more frequent than in controls, with TRBV5-6, TRBV5-1 and TRBV20-1 among them.

Material for sequencing was blood. The receptors derive from a girl aged 2 to 9 with multiple sclerosis.

This clonotype was seen a few times. The chain links TRBV5-1 to TRBJ2-1; 12 bases agree with TRBD2. The CDR3 has 15 amino acids. With 1 base clipped from V and 10 bases from J, the junction kept 6 bases outside the gene matches. In germline, CDR1 is SGHRS, CDR2 YFSETQ. CDR3 region: CASSLRLAGGQEQFF. The CDR3 DNA follows: TGCGCCAGCAGCTTGCGGCTAGCGGGGGGGCAGGAGCAGTTCTTC. Looking up the rest from reference TRBV5-1 and TRBJ2-1 gives the full variable domain: KAGVTQTPRYLIKTRGQQVTLSCSPISGHRSVSWYQQTPGQGLQFLFEYFSETQRNKGNFPGRFSGRQFSNSRSEMNVSTLELGDSALYLCASSLRLAGGQEQFFGPGTRLTVL.

This clonotype has only a few counts. The CDR3 spells CASSGGGNEQFF. The CDR3 DNA sequence: TGCGCCAGCAGTGGAGGAGGGAATGAGCAGTTCTTC. The chain links TRBV10-2 to TRBJ2-1; TRBD2 is a possible D gene (6 bases). This CDR3 spans 12 amino acids. V lost 4 bases and J 7 bases, leaving 8 bases between the germline ends. Per germline, CDR1 WSHSY and CDR2 SAAADI.

The chain couples TRBV12-3 or TRBV12-4 to TRBJ2-1, with 11 bases fitting TRBD2. The CDR3 has 15 residues. J lost 9 bases, V lost 7 bases, and 11 bases had no gene match. CDR3 DNA sequence: TGTGCCAGCACCCAGGGACTAGCGGCCTGGGGTGAGCAGTTCTTC. It encodes CASTQGLAAWGEQFF.

J is TRBJ2-3 and V is TRBV12-3 or TRBV12-4; perhaps TRBD2 as D (5 bases). This CDR3 has 15 amino acids. Trimming cost V 3 bases and J 2 bases, with 12 bases left between them. CDR3 nucleotides: TGTGCCAGCAGTTTCGCGGAGGTTGACACAGATACGCAGTATTTT. Its translation: CASSFAEVDTDTQYF.

V usage is TRBV7-9 and J usage is TRBJ2-2; D is perhaps TRBD1 (5 bases). The V end lost 4 bases, the J end lost 2 bases, and 11 bases lay between the germline ends. Germline CDR1 SEHNR, CDR2 FQNEAQ (reference sequence). This CDR3 region has 15 residues. CDR3 region: CASSSPTANTGELFF. The CDR3, as DNA: TGTGCCAGCAGCTCGCCGACAGCTAACACCGGGGAGCTGTTTTTT.